This TCR beta chain was documented in a study of shared clonotypes between healthy human individuals. General study points: It was observed that about 5% of naive CD4 clonotypes were shared across a handful of donors.

V dropped 4 bases and J dropped 1 base, with 15 bases sitting between them. The CDR3 spans 15 residues. Germline V gene lookup returns CDR1 SGHRS and CDR2 YFSETQ. Profiling relied on immunoSEQ multiplex PCR, and the TCRdb table lists in-frame clones only, not all of them. Among about 1.1 million clones listed, 77% were seen once. About this clone: Its antigen is currently unknown.

The TCR comes from a man aged 18 to 35 in good health. Some clones in this sample may be carry-over from other donors' samples. Sequences were obtained from memory CD4+ T cells from PBMCs. The subset was: CD45RA-negative fraction. The V gene is TRBV5-1, the J gene TRBJ2-7; no clear D gene. CDR3 sequence reads: CASSVTPETSYEQYF. CDR3 bases: TGCGCCAGCAGCGTCACCCCAGAGACATCCTACGAGCAGTACTTC.